This T cell receptor (beta chain) was sequenced during a study of T cells in Graves' hyperthyroidism and ophthalmopathy. The germline V gene encodes CDR1 MGHDK and CDR2 SYGVNS. The length of the CDR3 is 19 residues. V dropped 3 bases and J dropped 2 bases, with 22 bases sitting between them. RNA transcripts served as the template for amplifying TCR beta CDR3 regions. Using the HTBI primer set, a first-round RT-PCR was run on the TCR CDR3. TCRdb recomputed calls from the multiplex PCR reads with MiXCR, one row per CDR3 protein. Among about 300,000 distinct CDR3 sequences, roughly 19% were seen once, and the ten largest hold under 45%.

The gene calls are TRBV25-1 and TRBJ1-4; no clear D. This TCR derives from a man aged 50-59 years with Graves' ophthalmopathy. Sequencing used blood. The CDR3 DNA follows: TGTGCCAGCAGTGATCGGGTTGGAGGGTCGGGTAAGACTAATGAAAAACTGTTTTTT. Encoded protein: CASSDRVGGSGKTNEKLFF.